The present T cell receptor beta chain was sequenced within a study of T cell responses to AZD1222 COVID-19 vaccine. The CDR3 is 13 residues long. The J segment lost 2 bases and the V segment lost 8 bases, leaving 4 bases of the junction unmatched. Germline loops: CDR1 SNHLY, CDR2 FYNNEI. Some clones are missing from TCRdb's copy, which holds only in-frame ones; the method was immunoSEQ multiplex PCR. Of 110,000 or so clones listed, around 83% are singletons. The chain links TRBV2 to TRBJ1-2, with 8 positions matching TRBD1. The receptor's source is an adult in good health. Material: peripheral blood, obtained on day 0 of AZD1222 vaccination. The DNA for the CDR3 is TGTGCCAGCGGTGGACAGGGAAACTATGGCTACACCTTC. Translated, it gives CASGGQGNYGYTF.